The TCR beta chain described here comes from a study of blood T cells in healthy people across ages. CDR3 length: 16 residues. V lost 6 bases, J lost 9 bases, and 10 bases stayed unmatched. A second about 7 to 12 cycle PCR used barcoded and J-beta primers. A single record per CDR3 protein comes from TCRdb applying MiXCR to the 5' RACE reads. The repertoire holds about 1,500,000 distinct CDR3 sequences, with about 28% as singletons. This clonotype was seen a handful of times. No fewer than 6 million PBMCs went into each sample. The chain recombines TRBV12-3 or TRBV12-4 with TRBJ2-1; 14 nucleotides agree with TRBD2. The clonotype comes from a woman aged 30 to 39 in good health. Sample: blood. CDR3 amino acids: CASSPSGTSGSPEQFF. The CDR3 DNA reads TGTGCCAGCAGCCCCTCCGGGACTAGCGGGAGTCCTGAGCAGTTCTTC.